The 19 T cell receptor beta chains below come from one sample, sequenced in a study of CD4 T cells in relation to SARS-CoV-2 and coronaviruses. TCRdb's copy holds only in-frame clones and misses some; the assay was immunoSEQ multiplex PCR. The sample lists some 20,000 clones; about 70% were seen once. No antigen has been assigned to these receptors. The unexposed donors gave CD4+ T cells in 2011-2018, prior to COVID-19. Isolation of CD4+ T cells took place after roughly nine days in culture. The source material was CD4+ T cells from PBMCs, cultured in vitro. These receptor sequences come from a human donor in good health.

The CDR3 DNA sequence: TGTGCCAGCAGCTTAAGGGGACTAGCGGCCCACTCCTACGAGCAGTACTTC. Translation: CASSLRGLAAHSYEQYF. The chain carries TRBV7-2 and TRBJ2-7, with 11 bases identical to TRBD2. The V segment lost 2 bases and the J segment 0 bases; nucleotides outside the gene matches: 6. The CDR3 runs 17 residues. Germline V lookup: CDR1 SGHTA, CDR2 FQGNSA. Using reference TRBV7-2 and TRBJ2-7 for the parts outside the CDR3, the full variable domain is GAGVSQSPSNKVTEKGKDVELRCDPISGHTALYWYRQSLGQGLEFLIYFQGNSAPDKSGLPSDRFSAERTGGSVSTLTIQRTQQEDSAVYLCASSLRGLAAHSYEQYFGPGTRLTVT.

The V and J genes are TRBV5-1 and TRBJ2-3, with 13 bases matching TRBD2. Per germline, CDR1 SGHRS and CDR2 YFSETQ. CDR3 length equals 16 residues. V shed 4 bases and J 2 bases; nucleotides not matched to a gene: 4. CDR3 region: CASSPGLAGATDTQYF. The CDR3 nucleotides are TGCGCCAGCAGCCCCGGACTAGCGGGAGCCACAGATACGCAGTATTTT.

The chain links TRBV19 to TRBJ2-1; 9 bases line up with TRBD2. CDR1 and CDR2 from the germline V gene are LNHDA and SQIVND (reference sequence). V lost 4 bases to trimming and J lost 7 bases; unmatched junction nucleotides: 5. The CDR3 sequence is 14 residues long. The CDR3 protein is CASSSGRARNEQFF. Written as DNA, the CDR3 is TGTGCCAGTAGTAGCGGGAGGGCCCGGAATGAGCAGTTCTTC.

This clone was detected a few times. CDR3 residues: CASSQDRSRDQPQHF. The CDR3 DNA is TGTGCCAGCAGCCAAGATCGTTCACGTGATCAGCCCCAGCATTTT. The chain combines TRBV4-2 with TRBJ1-5, with D hard to call. The ends were cut back, 0 bases at V and 5 bases at J, with 11 bases in the middle. The CDR3 totals 15 residues. Per the germline V gene, CDR1 is LGHNA and CDR2 is YNFKEQ.

This chain connects TRBV6-5 to TRBJ2-5, with D perhaps given as TRBD1 or TRBD2 (5 bases each). From germline, CDR1 is MNHEY and CDR2 SVGAGI. Trimming removed 7 bases from V and 8 bases from J, with 17 bases in between. CDR3 length: 13 residues. DNA for the CDR3: TGTGCCAGCATCTGGGACGTAAGGGGAACCCAGTACTTC. Translated, it gives CASIWDVRGTQYF.

Regarding this clone: The junction departs from germline at one end; a sequencing error may be responsible. The chain employs TRBV4-1 and TRBJ2-7; D is tentatively TRBD1 or TRBD2 (5 bases each). The V gene's germline CDR1 is MGHRA and CDR2 YSYEKL. The CDR3 has 13 amino acids. CDR3 DNA sequence: TGCGCCAGCAGCCAAGATCGGGGCCAATTGTTGCACTTC. This encodes CASSQDRGQLLHF.

This chain links TRBV4-2 with TRBJ2-7; 11 positions match TRBD2. Trimming removed 0 bases from V and 4 bases from J; junction bases left unmatched: 5. The CDR3 totals 16 residues. Germline CDR1 LGHNA, CDR2 YNFKEQ. CDR3 sequence: CASSQDITSGRYEQYF. The DNA of the CDR3 is TGTGCCAGCAGCCAAGATATCACTAGCGGGAGATACGAGCAGTACTTC.

Turning to this clone: Germline and junction disagree at one end, which may indicate a read error. The V and J genes are TRBV2 and TRBJ1-2, with 9 bases that match TRBD1. Per the germline V gene, CDR1 is SNHLY and CDR2 is FYNNEI. The CDR3 runs to 13 residues. CDR3 in amino acids: CASSEGTGNGYTF. CDR3 bases: TGTGCCAGCAGCGAAGGGACAGGGAACGGCTACACCTTC.

The chain recombines TRBV7-9 with TRBJ2-3; 10 nucleotides match TRBD1. V trimming: 7 bases; J trimming: 3 bases; junction bases outside the gene matches: 7. Looked up from germline, CDR1 is SEHNR and CDR2 is FQNEAQ (reference sequence). The CDR3 is 15 residues long. As DNA, the CDR3 is TGTGCCAGCAACCCCGGGACAGGGGTGACAGATACGCAGTATTTT. It translates to CASNPGTGVTDTQYF.

This chain uses TRBV5-1 with TRBJ2-5; 8 nucleotides line up with TRBD2. J was trimmed by 7 bases and V by 0 bases; bases with no gene match: 11. Germline CDR1 SGHRS, CDR2 YFSETQ. CDR3 length: 16 amino acids. The CDR3 region has the DNA TGCGCCAGCAGCTTGGGGGATACGGGACTAGTTGGGACCCAGTACTTC. Translation: CASSLGDTGLVGTQYF.

CDR3 DNA sequence: TGCGCCAGCAGGGGAGGTATGGGATCAGAAGGCTACACCTTC. This codes for CASRGGMGSEGYTF. V gene TRBV5-1 combines with J gene TRBJ1-2; D unclear. Germline V lookup: CDR1 SGHRS, CDR2 YFSETQ. CDR3 length: 14 amino acids. The V and J ends lost 5 bases and 8 bases respectively, with 19 bases between them.

The genes are TRBV6-5 and TRBJ2-7, with D uncertain. V was cut by 7 bases and J by 3 bases, with 10 bases left in between. The germline CDR1 and CDR2 sequences are MNHEY and SVGAGI. This CDR3 comprises 12 residues. CDR3 bases: TGTGCCAGCAAAGCGACAAGCTACGAGCAGTACTTC. Its translation is CASKATSYEQYF.

The J gene is TRBJ1-1, the V gene TRBV5-1; a possible D gene is TRBD1 (5 bases). Per the germline V gene, CDR1 is SGHRS and CDR2 is YFSETQ. The V gene lost 0 bases and the J gene lost 4 bases, with 10 bases spanning the gap. This CDR3 contains 14 residues. CDR3 DNA sequence: TGCGCCAGCAGCTTGGGTAGGGGTGGCACTGAAGCTTTCTTT. Protein: CASSLGRGGTEAFF.

This clone occurred once. The V gene is TRBV7-2, the J gene TRBJ2-3; 8 bases match TRBD2. The CDR3 consists of 15 residues. V gave up 4 bases and J gave up 5 bases; unmatched junction bases: 8. Germline V gene sequence: CDR1 SGHTA, CDR2 FQGNSA. In DNA, the CDR3 is TGTGCCAGCAGCTCCCACGGGGGGGCCGTAGATACGCAGTATTTT. This translates into CASSSHGGAVDTQYF.

The chain is built from TRBV4-2 and TRBJ2-7; 10 bases match TRBD2. Trimming cost V 1 base and J 2 bases; bases outside gene matches: 8. The germline V gene encodes CDR1 LGHNA and CDR2 YNFKEQ. The CDR3 contains 17 residues. The CDR3, as DNA: TGTGCCAGCAGCCAAGGGACTAGCGGACCCACCCCCTACGAGCAGTACTTC. It encodes CASSQGTSGPTPYEQYF.

V gene TRBV5-1 combines with J gene TRBJ2-7; 11 positions match TRBD1. V gave up 0 bases and J gave up 2 bases; unmatched junction bases: 4. Germline V CDR1 and CDR2: SGHRS, YFSETQ. There are 16 residues in the CDR3. The CDR3 nucleotides read TGCGCCAGCAGCTTGGCCGGACAGGGGGCACCCTACGAGCAGTACTTC. The encoded protein is CASSLAGQGAPYEQYF.

This clone was seen once. V is TRBV4-3 and J is TRBJ2-1; no reliable D call. The V end was cut by 1 base, the J end by 9 bases, with 10 bases between. This CDR3 contains 13 residues. Germline CDR1 is LGHNA and CDR2 is YSLEER. The CDR3 loop is CASSQAEESEQFF. Written as DNA, the CDR3 is TGCGCCAGCAGCCAAGCCGAAGAAAGTGAGCAGTTCTTC.

The V call is TRBV7-2, the J call TRBJ2-1; 9 nucleotides line up with TRBD2. The germline V gene encodes CDR1 SGHTA and CDR2 FQGNSA. The V gene end was trimmed by 1 base and the J gene end by 9 bases; junction bases not matched to a gene: 7. There are 15 residues in the CDR3. CDR3 sequence: CASSLGGSGRAEQFF. CDR3 DNA: TGTGCCAGCAGCTTAGGAGGTAGCGGGAGAGCTGAGCAGTTCTTC.

The V gene is TRBV5-1, the J gene TRBJ2-3; TRBD1 or TRBD2 may be the D gene (5 bases each). V gave up 0 bases and J gave up 2 bases, with 10 bases separating them. The V gene's germline CDR1 is SGHRS and CDR2 YFSETQ. This CDR3 region has 15 residues. The CDR3 sequence is CASSLGGIVTDTQYF. Here the CDR3 DNA reads TGCGCCAGCAGCTTGGGGGGGATTGTCACAGATACGCAGTATTTT.